Each of the 9 T cell receptor beta chains below was sequenced from the same sample in a study of beta chain features in type 1 diabetes. The isolated RNA, all of it, was reverse transcribed, so expressed TCRB transcripts were what got sequenced. TCRdb's table, derived via immunoSEQ multiplex PCR, lists solely in-frame clones and lacks some. The sample yields 200,000 to 250,000 clones, roughly 10% seen once. The sample comprised central memory CD4+ T cells from blood. These receptors were taken from a man aged 18 to 29 in good health.

This clone has more than one count but fewer than ten. This sequence joins TRBV7-3 and TRBJ1-5; tentatively, D is TRBD1 (6 bases). Germline V lookup: CDR1 SGHTA, CDR2 FQGTGA. The ends were cut back, 3 bases at V and 6 bases at J, with 9 bases in the middle. The CDR3 contains 13 residues. This CDR3 is CASSFLGGQPQHF. The CDR3 nucleotides are TGTGCCAGCAGCTTCTTAGGGGGTCAGCCCCAGCATTTT.

J is TRBJ1-4 and V is TRBV18; maybe TRBD1 (5 bases). This CDR3 region has 17 residues. Germline lookup yields CDR1 KGHSH and CDR2 LQKENI. The ends were cut back, 3 bases at V and 10 bases at J, with 24 bases in the middle. The CDR3 loop is CASSPPTTGTALRKLFF. CDR3 DNA sequence: TGTGCCAGCTCACCTCCCACTACGGGGACTGCCCTAAGAAAACTGTTTTTT.

The genes are TRBV12-5 and TRBJ2-3; D ambiguous. V was shortened by 6 bases and J by 2 bases, with 6 bases between the two germline ends. The CDR3 consists of 12 residues. Germline CDR1 and CDR2: LGHNT and FRNRAP. CDR3 nucleotide sequence: TGTGCTAGTGGCACCCTCACAGATACGCAGTATTTT. Translation: CASGTLTDTQYF.

For the CDR3, the DNA is TGTGCCAGCAGCCCCGACAGGGACGTGCAGTACTTC. Its translation: CASSPDRDVQYF. The chain recombines TRBV9 with TRBJ2-7; 7 bases are a match to TRBD1. Germline V CDR1 and CDR2: SGDLS, YYNGEE. Trimming cost V 4 bases and J 9 bases; bases outside gene matches: 7. This CDR3 has 12 residues.

CDR3 region: CASKESTDTQYF. In DNA, the CDR3 is TGTGCCAGCAAGGAGAGCACAGATACGCAGTATTTT. The chain uses TRBV2 and TRBJ2-3; D uncertain. The germline V gene has CDR1 SNHLY and CDR2 FYNNEI. This CDR3 is built from 12 residues. Trimming left V 7 bases short and J 0 bases short, with 5 bases between.

In this sample, this clone turned up a few times. The gene calls are TRBV4-3 and TRBJ1-2; D is perhaps TRBD1 (6 bases). V was clipped by 4 bases and J by 4 bases, with 10 bases between them. The germline CDR1 and CDR2 sequences are LGHNA and YSLEER. The CDR3 has 13 residues. The CDR3, as DNA: TGCGCCAGCAGCCTGAGGGGGGTCTATGGCTACACCTTC. It translates to CASSLRGVYGYTF.

In its sample, this clone was seen a few times. J is TRBJ2-3 and V is TRBV27, with D perhaps TRBD1 or TRBD2 (5 bases each). Per germline, CDR1 MNHEY and CDR2 SMNVEV (reference sequence). The CDR3 has 19 residues. V dropped 3 bases and J dropped 1 base, with 23 bases sitting between them. CDR3 sequence (DNA): TGTGCCAGCAGTTTTGAGGGGCAGGGTATGGGCTGGGGCACAGATACGCAGTATTTT. Amino acid sequence: CASSFEGQGMGWGTDTQYF.

The J gene is TRBJ2-2, the V gene TRBV12-5, with 9 bases identical to TRBD1. This CDR3 spans 14 amino acids. Per germline, CDR1 LGHNT and CDR2 FRNRAP. V gave up 0 bases and J gave up 10 bases; unmatched junction bases: 3. The CDR3 reads CASGLVHRGPELFF. The CDR3 nucleotides are TGTGCTAGTGGTTTGGTACACAGGGGGCCGGAGCTGTTTTTT.

The chain has TRBV13 and TRBJ1-1, with 8 bases lining up with TRBD1. V dropped 5 bases and J dropped 7; count of bases not matched to a gene: 9. The length of the CDR3 is 14 residues. Germline loops: CDR1 PRHDT, CDR2 FYEKMQ (reference sequence). CDR3 in amino acids: CASSIRTGILEAFF. The CDR3, as DNA: TGTGCCAGCAGCATTCGGACAGGGATCCTTGAAGCTTTCTTT. The full variable domain, rest sourced from reference TRBV13 and TRBJ1-1, is AAGVIQSPRHLIKEKRETATLKCYPIPRHDTVYWYQQGPGQDPQFLISFYEKMQSDKGSIPDRFSAQQFSDYHSELNMSSLELGDSALYFCASSIRTGILEAFFGQGTRLTVV.